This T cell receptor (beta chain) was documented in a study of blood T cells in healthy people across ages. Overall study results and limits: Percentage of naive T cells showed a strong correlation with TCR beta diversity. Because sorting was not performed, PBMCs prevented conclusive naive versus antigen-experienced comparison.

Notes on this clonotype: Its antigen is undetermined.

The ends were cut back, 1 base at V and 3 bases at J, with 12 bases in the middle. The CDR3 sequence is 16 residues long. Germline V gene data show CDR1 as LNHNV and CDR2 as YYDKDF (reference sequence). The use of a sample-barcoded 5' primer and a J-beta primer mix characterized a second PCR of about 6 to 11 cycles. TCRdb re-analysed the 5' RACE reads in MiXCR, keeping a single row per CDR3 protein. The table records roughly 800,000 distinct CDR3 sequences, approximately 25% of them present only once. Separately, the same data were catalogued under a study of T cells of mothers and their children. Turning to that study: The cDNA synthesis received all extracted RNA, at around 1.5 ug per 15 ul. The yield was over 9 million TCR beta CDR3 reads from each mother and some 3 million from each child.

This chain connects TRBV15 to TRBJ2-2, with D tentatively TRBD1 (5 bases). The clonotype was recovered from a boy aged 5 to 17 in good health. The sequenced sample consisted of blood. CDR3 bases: TGTGCCACCAGCAGAGCGGCAGGGAAGGACACCGGGGAGCTGTTTTTT. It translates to CATSRAAGKDTGELFF.